These 26 T cell receptor beta chains originate from one sample sequenced in a study of blood T cells in healthy people across ages. With a J-beta primer mix and a sample-barcoded 5' primer, a second PCR ran roughly 7 to 11 cycles. TCRdb itself ran the 5' RACE reads through MiXCR, one entry per CDR3 protein. The profile shows hundreds of thousands of distinct CDR3 sequences, roughly 32% of them singletons. The specimen was blood. Source of these receptors: a woman aged 80 or over in good health.

In its sample, this clonotype was seen a few times. The genes are TRBV11-3 and TRBJ2-5; a possible D gene is TRBD1 (6 bases). The V gene lost 4 bases and the J gene lost 5 bases, with 20 bases spanning the gap. This CDR3 has 16 residues. From germline, CDR1 is SGHNT and CDR2 YENEEA. In nucleotides, the CDR3 is TGTGCCAGCAGCTCGAACGGACAGTCCCCGTGTGAGACCCAGTACTTC. Its translation: CASSSNGQSPCETQYF.

This clonotype was seen a few times. The gene calls are TRBV3-1 and TRBJ2-5, with D unresolved. V was cut by 1 base and J by 10 bases, with 16 bases left in between. From germline, CDR1 is LGHDT and CDR2 YNNKEL (reference sequence). This CDR3 has 14 residues. The CDR3 region is CASSQGLRHDIQYF. In nucleotides, the CDR3 is TGTGCCAGCAGCCAAGGACTCCGACACGATATCCAGTACTTC.

The genes are TRBV5-5 and TRBJ2-7; no firm D call. The CDR3 length is 16 residues. Germline values: CDR1 SGHKS, CDR2 YYEKEE (reference sequence). Trimming left V 0 bases short and J 0 bases short, with 13 bases between. This CDR3 reads CASSLALGGSSYEQYF. The DNA for the CDR3 is TGTGCCAGCAGCTTGGCCTTAGGTGGATCCTCCTACGAGCAGTACTTC.

This clonotype was counted ten times or more. This rearrangement joins TRBV14 to TRBJ2-1, with 9 nucleotides matching TRBD1. The V gene end was trimmed by 1 base and the J gene end by 6 bases; junction bases not matched to a gene: 4. CDR3 length equals 15 residues. Germline assignment: CDR1 SGHDN and CDR2 FVKESK. The CDR3 coding sequence is TGTGCCAGCAGCCAAGCCGGGACAGGGACCAATGAGCAGTTCTTC. The encoded protein is CASSQAGTGTNEQFF.

This clonotype was seen repeatedly, ten times or more. The J gene is TRBJ2-7, the V gene TRBV6-5; D remains unclear. CDR3 length: 15 residues. Germline lookup yields CDR1 MNHEY and CDR2 SVGAGI. V lost 0 bases and J lost 2, with 11 bases in between. CDR3 nucleotide sequence: TGTGCCAGCAGTTACTCTTGGATGTTAACCTACGAGCAGTACTTC. The encoded protein is CASSYSWMLTYEQYF.

The V call is TRBV4-2, the J call TRBJ1-1; weak D call: TRBD1 (5 bases). The germline V gene encodes CDR1 LGHNA and CDR2 YNFKEQ. Trimming cost V 0 bases and J 1 base, with 12 bases left between them. This CDR3 has 16 residues. DNA of the CDR3: TGTGCCAGCAGCCAAGAAATATCAGGGCGGAACACTGAAGCTTTCTTT. Translation: CASSQEISGRNTEAFF.

The chain employs TRBV20-1 and TRBJ2-5; possible D gene TRBD2, 6 bases. V lost 4 bases and J lost 5, with 17 bases in between. Per the germline V gene, CDR1 is DFQATT and CDR2 is SNEGSKA (reference sequence). This CDR3 spans 14 amino acids. The DNA of the CDR3 is TGCAGTGCTACTAGGGTCCGGGGGTACGAGACCCAGTACTTC. It codes for CSATRVRGYETQYF.

V and J are TRBV12-3 or TRBV12-4 and TRBJ2-5; TRBD2 matches at 9 bases. After removal of 7 bases from V and 2 bases from J, the junction contained 5 bases not matched to a gene. There are 14 residues in the CDR3. The CDR3 DNA sequence: TGTGCCAGCACAGCGGGAGGTCCTCAAGAGACCCAGTACTTC. Its protein is CASTAGGPQETQYF.

The gene calls are TRBV19 and TRBJ2-7, with 8 bases that match TRBD2. V dropped 7 bases and J dropped 7; count of bases not matched to a gene: 12. CDR1 and CDR2 (germline): LNHDA, SQIVND (reference sequence). CDR3 length: 14 residues. The CDR3 spells CASKTGGPYNEQYF. As DNA, the CDR3 is TGTGCCAGTAAGACGGGGGGGCCCTACAATGAGCAGTACTTC.

This clonotype was detected only a few times. This sequence may be a read error, since a much larger clone differs from it by one base. This chain links TRBV20-1 with TRBJ2-5; D call uncertain. CDR1 DFQATT and CDR2 SNEGSKA come from the germline V gene (reference sequence). There are 14 residues in the CDR3. V gave up 0 bases and J gave up 11 bases, with 19 bases separating them. The CDR3 coding sequence is TGCAGTGCTAGAGATTCCCGTTCTTACAATGAGCAGTACTTC. Amino acid sequence: CSARDSRSYNEQYF.

This clonotype was recorded at least ten times. The chain has TRBV9 and TRBJ2-3, with TRBD2 matching over 8 bases. The CDR3 contains 15 residues. Germline lookup yields CDR1 SGDLS and CDR2 YYNGEE. V was pared by 3 bases and J by 3 bases, with 6 bases of the junction left unmatched. CDR3 in DNA: TGTGCCAGCAGCGGAGCGGGGGCCGCGACAGATACGCAGTATTTT. As protein: CASSGAGAATDTQYF. The entire variable domain, with the rest obtained from reference TRBV9 and TRBJ2-3, is as follows: DSGVTQTPKHLITATGQRVTLRCSPRSGDLSVYWYQQSLDQGLQFLIQYYNGEERAKGNILERFSAQQFPDLHSELNLSSLELGDSALYFCASSGAGAATDTQYFGPGTRLTVL.

Ten or more counts support this clonotype. This chain connects TRBV6-4 to TRBJ2-1, with TRBD2 as a possible D gene (5 bases). V lost 0 bases and J lost 1, with 10 bases in between. The CDR3 totals 16 residues. In germline, CDR1 is MRHNA, CDR2 SNTAGT. The CDR3 bases are TGTGCCAGCAGTGACTCGCCTAGCCTATCCTACAATGAGCAGTTCTTC. It translates to CASSDSPSLSYNEQFF.

This clonotype has more than one count but fewer than ten. The J gene is TRBJ2-3, the V gene TRBV30; maybe TRBD2 (6 bases). This CDR3 region has 15 residues. Trimming shortened V by 8 bases and J by 0 bases, and 18 bases separated the two germline ends. Germline lookup yields CDR1 GTSNPN and CDR2 SVGIG (reference sequence). This CDR3 reads CAMEPGRGSTDTQYF. Written as DNA, the CDR3 is TGTGCCATGGAGCCAGGGCGGGGCAGCACAGATACGCAGTATTTT.

The rearrangement joins TRBV28 to TRBJ1-2; D not resolved. The CDR3 loop spans 12 amino acids. V was pared by 10 bases and J by 5 bases, with 14 bases between. The germline V gene encodes CDR1 MDHEN and CDR2 SYDVKM. The CDR3, as DNA: TGTGCCACCACGGACCGATTTTATGGCTACACCTTC. Amino acid sequence: CATTDRFYGYTF.

This clonotype was found many times. CDR3 sequence: CASSPAGQGARNEQFF. The CDR3 DNA reads TGTGCCAGCAGCCCCGCGGGACAGGGGGCTCGCAATGAGCAGTTCTTC. The chain carries TRBV12-3 or TRBV12-4 and TRBJ2-1; 12 bases map to TRBD1. Trimming took 6 bases from V and 6 from J; bases not matched to a gene: 9. The CDR3 is 16 residues long.

The table lists this clonotype with many counts. This rearrangement joins TRBV6-5 to TRBJ1-2, with 7 bases matching TRBD1. CDR1 MNHEY and CDR2 SVGAGI come from the germline V gene. V shed 6 bases, J shed 6 bases, and the junction held 7 bases outside the gene matches. CDR3 length: 13 residues. CDR3 nucleotide sequence: TGTGCCAGCAGACGGACAGGAGAAGATGGCTACACCTTC. Protein sequence: CASRRTGEDGYTF.

The chain carries TRBV7-2 and TRBJ2-1; D possibly corresponds to TRBD2 (6 bases). Germline CDR1 SGHTA, CDR2 FQGNSA. V lost 5 bases and J lost 5, with 16 bases in between. There are 15 residues in the CDR3. The CDR3 reads CASSPGRAGNNEQFF. The CDR3 DNA follows: TGTGCCAGCAGCCCAGGCCGCGCGGGAAACAATGAGCAGTTCTTC.

The table lists this clonotype with many counts. The chain recombines TRBV19 with TRBJ2-1, with 13 bases lining up with TRBD2. V dropped 6 bases and J dropped 4; count of bases not matched to a gene: 9. The germline gives CDR1 LNHDA, CDR2 SQIVND (reference sequence). The CDR3 is 17 residues long. CDR3 sequence: CASSGTSGEGLYNEQFF. DNA of the CDR3: TGTGCCAGTAGCGGGACTAGCGGGGAGGGACTGTACAATGAGCAGTTCTTC.

In its sample, this clonotype was seen many times. The rearrangement links TRBV30 to TRBJ1-6; 7 nucleotides line up with TRBD1. Germline trimming cut 3 bases from V and 7 bases from J; bases unmatched to any gene: 9. Germline V CDR1 and CDR2: GTSNPN, SVGIG (reference sequence). The CDR3 runs to 15 residues. The CDR3, as DNA: TGTGCCTGGAGCGTTACGGACAGGCGGAATTCACCCCTCCACTTT. It encodes CAWSVTDRRNSPLHF.

V is TRBV27 and J is TRBJ1-1; no reliable D call. Germline V gene lookup returns CDR1 MNHEY and CDR2 SMNVEV (reference sequence). The CDR3 totals 12 residues. The V end lost 8 bases, the J end lost 5 bases, and 12 bases lay between the germline ends. Here the CDR3 reads CASSKGKTEAFF. Written as DNA, the CDR3 is TGTGCCAGCTCCAAGGGTAAAACTGAAGCTTTCTTT.

CDR3 sequence (DNA): TGCAGTGCTAATACAGGGTTTTACGAGCAGTACTTC. The encoded protein is CSANTGFYEQYF. The J gene is TRBJ2-7, the V gene TRBV20-1; D is possibly TRBD1 (6 bases). Germline lookup yields CDR1 DFQATT and CDR2 SNEGSKA (reference sequence). Trimming took off 4 bases at V and 4 bases at J, with 11 bases between the two ends. The CDR3 covers 12 residues.

V usage is TRBV12-3 or TRBV12-4 and J usage is TRBJ2-5; 9 positions match TRBD2. This CDR3 contains 15 residues. V shed 10 bases and J 11 bases; nucleotides not matched to a gene: 20. The CDR3 DNA reads as TGTGCCACCAGGTCCCAGGGACTAGCATCCAATGAGCAGTACTTC. This encodes CATRSQGLASNEQYF.

This clonotype was counted ten times or more. V gene TRBV5-6 combines with J gene TRBJ2-5; possible D gene TRBD2, 6 bases. The CDR3 sequence is 14 residues long. Trimming took 4 bases from V and 0 from J, leaving 10 bases between them. In germline, CDR1 is SGHDT, CDR2 YYEEEE. CDR3 sequence reads: CASSLGLDQETQYF. The CDR3 DNA is TGTGCCAGCAGCCTGGGACTGGACCAAGAGACCCAGTACTTC.

This clonotype was counted once. J is TRBJ2-3 and V is TRBV15; D possibly uses TRBD1 or TRBD2 (5 bases each). The V end lost 4 bases, the J end lost 0 bases, and 11 bases lay between the germline ends. In germline, CDR1 is LNHNV, CDR2 YYDKDF (reference sequence). The CDR3 is made up of 15 amino acids. The CDR3 loop is CATSMGDPSTDTQYF. In nucleotides, the CDR3 is TGTGCCACCAGCATGGGGGATCCTAGCACAGATACGCAGTATTTT.

Details on this clonotype: An end of the junction differs from the germline gene, which may be a read error. The chain couples TRBV5-1 to TRBJ2-5; D call uncertain. Germline V gives CDR1 SGHRS, CDR2 YFSETQ. The CDR3 sequence is 11 residues long. The CDR3 spells CAGSLIDEQYF. The CDR3 nucleotides read TGCGCCGGCAGCCTTATTGATGAGCAGTACTTC.

Ten or more counts support this clonotype. Possible read error: a much larger clone is one base away. The gene calls are TRBV7-2 and TRBJ2-1; D uncertain. The V end lost 5 bases, the J end lost 0 bases, and 11 bases lay between the germline ends. The germline V gene encodes CDR1 SGHTA and CDR2 FQGNSA. CDR3 length: 15 amino acids. In nucleotides, the CDR3 is TGTGCCAGCAGCCTAGAAAGAAGCTCCTACAATGAGCAGTTCTTC. It translates to CASSLERSSYNEQFF.